This T cell receptor beta chain originates from a study of cytomegalovirus exposure and HLA in healthy donors (dated by TCRdb to about 2017). Regarding the study in general: In an earlier analysis of about 560 of the donors, 250 to 350 Gb of sequence data and about 110 million unique TCR beta sequences from roughly 190 million T cells were reported. A separate validation cohort of approximately 130 different subjects was used in addition to the approximately 610-subject first cohort. The number of typed donors differed by locus: roughly 629-630 for A, B, C, DRB1 and DQB1; 500 to 550 for DQA1; around 580 for DPA1; and some 450 for DPB1. An earlier analysis of 587 of the donors used high-throughput TCR beta sequencing to judge whether each TCR beta V gene segment behaved as functional or pseudogenic. Roughly 290 gigabases of sequencing data and 75 million to 85 million unique TCR sequences made up an early release that covered approximately 620 HLA-typed donors. On average, approximately 250,000 unique TCR beta nucleotide sequences were sequenced per donor among 300 to 500 genotyped donors of the cohort, with 15% to 20% of those sequences being non-productive. Alongside the repertoire data, information on donor age, sex, ethnicity and CMV serostatus was compiled. In a later analysis, previously published TCR beta repertoires from 600 to 850 donors were re-analyzed and high-resolution HLA genotyping was added so that TCR occurrence patterns could be studied. Roughly five DR-DQ haplotypes were treated as single units for association and clustering because of strong linkage in the cohort. To predict cytomegalovirus infection status, the study brought together high-throughput TCR immunosequencing, statistical association of individual TCRs with disease status, and machine learning. Both class I and class II loci were covered by HLA typing, at four-digit resolution. The study aimed to test whether signatures of past pathogen exposure could be identified by cataloging public T cell receptors. A later genetic analysis used genome-wide SNP genotypes for about 55% of the 666 donors, treating that subset as a discovery cohort. Using immunosequencing, the study profiled T cell repertoires from some 670 subjects and related those repertoires to cytomegalovirus serostatus. Every discovery cohort repertoire had been produced on one sequencing platform. The genetic ancestry cluster associated with self-reported Caucasian donors included roughly 84% of the roughly 380 genotyped donors. In the later analysis, no new phenotypic data were used to find candidate immune exposures; instead, reliance was placed on TCR beta sequences and their occurrence across donors. Broader findings and caveats from the paper: Roughly uniform sequencing depth across donors was assumed in presence/absence analyses, although this assumption may not hold. The only immune exposure information available for the cohort was CMV serostatus. According to a later analysis, parvovirus B19, influenza, CMV and Epstein-Barr virus appeared linked to several top co-occurrence clusters. Some IMGT-functional V segments, including TRBV6-2 and TRBV6-3, could not be told apart with the 87-base-pair reads, so those segments were excluded. In an earlier analysis of a few hundred of the donors, most TCR beta V segments were observed in productive rearrangements about 87% or about 30% of the time, broadly matching IMGT annotations. A later genetic analysis reported fewer N-insertions in productive TCRs among donors in an Asian-associated ancestry cluster than the roughly 620-donor mean. A group of highly shared sequence variants was considered likely to be a technical artifact of the sequencing pipeline. According to the authors, the approach could potentially be generalized to other disease states and immunological phenotypes. In a later genetic analysis, a missense DCLRE1C variant was associated with V-gene and J-gene trimming of TCR beta chains, and the association was replicated in an independent cohort. Because HLA typing was unavailable for some donors at each locus, only the typed subset was used in association tests. Specific HLA alleles were associated with around 18,000 TCR beta sequences at a false discovery rate of 0.05 in a later analysis. While some public TCRs were present in many individuals, most TCR sequences turned up only very rarely across donors. The earlier analysis of some 540 of the donors excluded roughly 17 rarely observed V segments, including chromosome 9 orphons, because counts were too low. Correlated functional status among segregating V segments might reflect linkage disequilibrium, but an unknown experimental factor could not be ruled out. A further reported finding was that TCR beta sequences accurately predicted the HLA-A and HLA-B alleles for most subjects in the first cohort. Most CMV-associated TCR beta chains appeared to be HLA-restricted in a later analysis, and the HLA associations seemed to be driven largely by CMV exposure. This cohort had only TCR beta chains sequenced, and the lack of alpha or paired-chain data limited which features could be detected. In a later analysis, HLA-associated TCR beta chains showed more clonal expansion and lower generation probabilities than non-associated chains that were equally common. The study gave a list of roughly 150 TCR beta chains associated with cytomegalovirus. A later analysis found that TCR association rates varied across HLA loci, with DRB1 alleles showing the most associated TCRs and HLA-C alleles the fewest. Strong co-occurrence of HLA alleles, especially DR and DQ, made assigning TCR associations to individual alleles difficult. In vitro tests confirmed that a few of the cytomegalovirus-associated TCR beta chains recognize cytomegalovirus antigens. The classifier was reported to diagnose cytomegalovirus status with high specificity and sensitivity in both the original and validation cohorts.

The cohort was made up of 666 healthy bone marrow donors. All cohort members were sampled while nominally healthy, although unrecorded immune exposures were likely present. The donor tested CMV seronegative, placing the donor among the approximately 360 seronegative members of the cohort. A peripheral blood sample was provided by each donor, and peripheral blood mononuclear cells were used for TCR beta sequencing. The Qiagen DNeasy Blood Extraction Kit was used to extract genomic DNA from the blood cell samples. Regarding this clone: The antigen it recognizes is unknown. No per-base quality is available; no much larger clone lies one base away.

V drops 3 bases and J drops 3 bases, leaving 10 bases in between. Measured from the cysteine to the phenylalanine, the CDR3 is 14 residues long. The read is trimmed to its CDR3 DNA, 42 bases read in frame from base 1. CDR1 and CDR2, per the germline V gene (reference sequence), are PRHDT and FYEKMQ. The library was generated by the immunoSEQ multiplex PCR assay. For the multiplex PCR, a mixture combining 60 forward primers for TCR Vbeta segments and 13 reverse primers for TCR Jbeta segments was used. Amplification of the CDR3 region of rearranged TCR beta genes was performed with a multiplex PCR assay on genomic DNA. The amplified TCR beta libraries were sequenced on the Illumina HiSeq System as 87-base-pair reads. Processing in the source paper ran as follows. In a later analysis, 80 million or so unique TCR beta chains were counted across the roughly 610 repertoires, and approximately 11 million of these chains were shared by at least two donors. Raw reads were error-corrected and collapsed into unique sequences by a nearest-neighbor algorithm in which closely related sequences were merged to remove PCR and sequencing errors. CDR3 sequences were aligned to IMGT reference sequences to assign V, D and J gene segments. Each retained sequence needed at least a six-nucleotide match to both a V gene segment and a J gene segment. A rearrangement counted as productive if the CDR3 had no stop codons and remained in frame with V and J, and every other rearrangement counted as non-productive. CDR3 was defined by IMGT convention, running from the second conserved V-encoded cysteine to the conserved J-encoded phenylalanine. The earlier analysis of 500 to 650 of the donors excluded any sequence lacking an unambiguous match to a single V gene segment. In an earlier analysis of some 590 of the donors, a V segment was called functional when productive rearrangements were above 56.7%, and segregating when the standard deviation between donors exceeded 5%. A statistical classification framework was developed to diagnose cytomegalovirus status using the catalog of TCR beta chain sequences. In a later analysis, TCR nucleotide sequences were compared against IMGT/GENE-DB human TR gene sequences so that V and J genes could be assigned. Using the TCRdist pipeline, a later analysis assigned CDR3 sequences along with most-parsimonious VDJ recombination scenarios. In a later analysis, each TCR beta chain was defined by its CDR3 amino acid sequence together with its V-gene family, and reads without a unique V-gene family were excluded. To address suspected cross-contamination and a sequencing artifact, a later analysis removed 550 to 750 highly shared, low-generation-probability nucleotide sequences. In a later analysis, a clonal expansion index for each public chain was calculated from normalized within-repertoire ranks of inferred template counts. In a later analysis, generation probabilities were computed with a VDJ recombination model fitted to out-of-frame rearrangements, and the resulting probabilities were checked against IGoR. In a later analysis, TCR-TCR, TCR-HLA and TCR-CMV co-occurrence was scored with hypergeometric tests, and a repertoire-size bias correction was applied to TCR pairs. In a later analysis, false discovery rates were estimated by permuting HLA or CMV assignments 20 times. In a later analysis, co-occurring TCRs were grouped with DBSCAN, and TCRdist sequence similarity was added when clustering was performed within HLA-allele-positive subsets. Repertoires with fewer than 30,000 or more than 120,000 public chains were left out of co-occurrence clustering, as were roughly five repertoires with anomalous nucleotide sharing. TCRdb holds this immuneACCESS table with in-frame rearrangements only. Some clones are missing; in checked studies, unresolved V genes explain under half, and the rest has no known cause. That table furnishes V, J and clone size, whereas the DNA furnished D and trimming. Present in this sample are about 140,000 clones, about 76% of which were seen just once. Of the sample, 1.1% to 1.5% is held by the ten largest clones.

In this chain, TRBV13 is recombined with TRBJ2-3; matching of 6 bases hints at TRBD2 as the D gene. Sequenced input: PBMCs. The receptor was isolated from a woman in her thirties or forties in good health and CMV-seronegative. At the DNA level, the sequence is TGTGCCAGCAGCTTCTACGGGGGAACAGATACGCAGTATTTT. Its amino acids are CASSFYGGTDTQYF.